What follows is one T cell receptor (beta chain) and its context. What it binds is unknown. The donor cohort consisted entirely of Caucasian adults residing in Nashville, Tennessee. Sequencing was performed with immunoSEQ multiplex PCR; in TCRdb, only in-frame clones are kept and a portion is missing. Altogether roughly 2.5 million clones are present, more than 90% being singletons, with the ten largest covering about 0.13%. The sample originates from a study of shared clonotypes between healthy human individuals. Whole-study findings and limits: Naive subsets generally had larger estimated richness than memory subsets.

V dropped 4 bases and J dropped 4 bases, with 20 bases sitting between them. CDR1 LNHNV and CDR2 YYDKDF come from the germline V gene (reference sequence). The CDR3 spans 17 residues. The TCR sequence derives from a man aged 18-30 years in good health. This chain uses TRBV15 with TRBJ1-3, with no clear D. Input material: naive CD4+ T cells sorted from blood. Subset: CD45RA+ positively selected. CDR3 residues: CATSNLGSAGRGNTIYF. The DNA of the CDR3 is TGTGCCACCAGCAATCTCGGCAGTGCCGGTCGGGGAAACACCATATATTTT. The variable domain in full, completed from reference TRBV15 and TRBJ1-3, reads DAMVIQNPRYQVTQFGKPVTLSCSQTLNHNVMYWYQQKSSQAPKLLFHYYDKDFNNEADTPDNFQSRRPNTSFCFLDIRSPGLGDTAMYLCATSNLGSAGRGNTIYFGEGSWLTVV.